The 24 T cell receptor beta chains in this list originate from one sample, sequenced in a study of T cells in Graves' hyperthyroidism and ophthalmopathy. Amplification targeted TCR beta CDR3 regions from RNA transcripts. A first-round RT-PCR of the TCR CDR3 used the HTBI primer set. TCRdb called the multiplex PCR reads again in MiXCR, with one record for every CDR3 protein. This table has roughly 530,000 distinct CDR3 sequences, under 20% appearing once. The sample consisted of blood. These receptor sequences come from a woman under 30 with Graves' ophthalmopathy.

The rearrangement joins TRBV2 to TRBJ2-7, with D tentatively TRBD1 (6 bases). V lost 6 bases, J lost 0 bases, and 18 bases lay in between. CDR3 length equals 16 residues. The germline V gene encodes CDR1 SNHLY and CDR2 FYNNEI. The CDR3 loop reads CASRTPGTRSSYEQYF. The DNA for the CDR3 is TGTGCCAGCAGAACCCCCGGGACAAGATCCTCCTACGAGCAGTACTTC.

Many counts were recorded for this clonotype. The chain couples TRBV7-3 to TRBJ2-7; D is perhaps TRBD1 (6 bases). Trimming removed 2 bases at V and 4 bases at J, with 12 bases between. CDR1 is SGHTA and CDR2 is FQGTGA in the germline V gene. This CDR3 is 14 amino acids long. CDR3 protein: CASSLEGGTYEQYF. CDR3 nucleotide sequence: TGTGCCAGCAGCTTAGAAGGGGGAACTTACGAGCAGTACTTC.

The rearrangement links TRBV6-1 to TRBJ2-3; D is undetermined. Germline V CDR1 and CDR2: MNHNS, SASEGT. The CDR3 covers 16 residues. With 1 base removed from V and 1 base from J, the gap between germline ends came to 12 bases. Here the CDR3 reads CASSEVNLIGTDTQYF. DNA for the CDR3: TGTGCCAGCAGTGAAGTTAATCTTATTGGCACAGATACGCAGTATTTT.

This clonotype was seen repeatedly, ten times or more. The rearrangement joins TRBV18 to TRBJ1-6; TRBD1 aligns across 8 bases. Germline V gene data show CDR1 as KGHSH and CDR2 as LQKENI. Trimming took 2 bases from V and 11 from J; bases not matched to a gene: 8. This CDR3 region has 15 residues. As DNA, the CDR3 is TGTGCCAGCTCACCAGAGCAGGGGGCGAGGACACCCCTCCACTTT. It yields the protein CASSPEQGARTPLHF. Full variable domain (remainder filled in from reference TRBV18 and TRBJ1-6): NAGVMQNPRHLVRRRGQEARLRCSPMKGHSHVYWYRQLPEEGLKFMVYLQKENIIDESGMPKERFSAEFPKEGPSILRIQQVVRGDSAAYFCASSPEQGARTPLHFGNGTRLTVT.

This clonotype appeared many times. V usage is TRBV11-2 and J usage is TRBJ2-7; 7 positions match TRBD1. The V gene end was trimmed by 5 bases and the J gene end by 0 bases; junction bases not matched to a gene: 13. Germline values: CDR1 SGHAT, CDR2 FQNNGV. This CDR3 region has 17 residues. CDR3 nucleotide sequence: TGTGCCAGCAGCCATGGGACAGCGACCTTCAGCTCCTACGAGCAGTACTTC. Protein: CASSHGTATFSSYEQYF.

This clonotype appeared many times. V and J are TRBV24-1 and TRBJ2-3, with 14 bases aligning to TRBD2. The CDR3 loop spans 16 amino acids. V was pared by 9 bases and J by 1 base, with 5 bases of the junction left unmatched. Germline CDR1 and CDR2: KGHDR and SFDVKD. CDR3 coding DNA: TGTGCCACCGGGACTAGCGGGAGATTTGGCACAGATACGCAGTATTTT. This encodes CATGTSGRFGTDTQYF.

The chain is built from TRBV5-6 and TRBJ2-5, with a weak D call TRBD1 (6 bases). Trimming removed 4 bases at V and 5 bases at J, with 21 bases between. Germline V gives CDR1 SGHDT, CDR2 YYEEEE. CDR3 length: 16 amino acids. The CDR3 coding sequence is TGTGCCAGCAGCCCCCTGGGGCAGGGGTTTTCGGAGACCCAGTACTTC. Translation: CASSPLGQGFSETQYF. The whole variable domain, remainder taken from reference TRBV5-6 and TRBJ2-5, is DAGVTQSPTHLIKTRGQQVTLRCSPKSGHDTVSWYQQALGQGPQFIFQYYEEEERQRGNFPDRFSGHQFPNYSSELNVNALLLGDSALYLCASSPLGQGFSETQYFGPGTRLLVL.

At least ten counts were recorded for this clonotype. The chain has TRBV7-6 and TRBJ2-1; 8 bases are shared with TRBD2. The J segment lost 7 bases and the V segment lost 2 bases, leaving 4 bases of the junction unmatched. The CDR3 length is 14 residues. Germline CDR1 and CDR2: SGHVS and FNYEAQ. CDR3 region: CASSLPGGENEQFF. CDR3 nucleotide sequence: TGTGCCAGCAGCTTACCGGGAGGGGAGAATGAGCAGTTCTTC.

This clonotype was counted only a few times. The V and J genes are TRBV9 and TRBJ2-5; D ambiguous. CDR1 is SGDLS, CDR2 YYNGEE, per germline. The CDR3 covers 14 residues. Trimming took 0 bases from V and 1 from J, leaving 7 bases between them. The CDR3 sequence is CASSVEGSQETQYF. The CDR3 DNA follows: TGTGCCAGCAGCGTAGAGGGCTCCCAAGAGACCCAGTACTTC.

The table lists this clonotype with a count of one. CDR3: CASSTSATQYNEQYF. In DNA form, the CDR3 reads TGTGCCAGCTCGACTAGCGCAACGCAGTACAATGAGCAGTACTTC. V gene TRBV19 combines with J gene TRBJ2-1, with 8 bases fitting TRBD2. TRBJ2-7 matches the DNA end more closely, so the J call is doubtful. Germline V gene lookup returns CDR1 LNHDA and CDR2 SQIVND (reference sequence). The CDR3 covers 15 residues.

This chain connects TRBV6-2 or TRBV6-3 to TRBJ1-5; D not certain. The CDR3 is 14 amino acids. V lost 2 bases to trimming and J lost 4 bases, with 9 bases between them. Germline loops: CDR1 MNHEY, CDR2 SVGEGT. The CDR3 nucleotides are TGTGCCAGCAGTTACCCGGAGGGTAATCAGCCCCAGCATTTT. Protein product: CASSYPEGNQPQHF.

A few counts support this clonotype. This chain uses TRBV19 with TRBJ1-5; no firm D call. The V and J ends lost 3 bases and 0 bases respectively, with 6 bases between them. The CDR3 sequence is 14 residues long. Germline V gene lookup returns CDR1 LNHDA and CDR2 SQIVND (reference sequence). This CDR3 reads CASSMVFSNQPQHF. For the CDR3, the DNA is TGTGCCAGTAGTATGGTCTTTAGCAATCAGCCCCAGCATTTT. The complete variable domain, with remaining parts taken from reference TRBV19 and TRBJ1-5, reads DGGITQSPKYLFRKEGQNVTLSCEQNLNHDAMYWYRQDPGQGLRLIYYSQIVNDFQKGDIAEGYSVSREKKESFPLTVTSAQKNPTAFYLCASSMVFSNQPQHFGDGTRLSIL.

Note on this clonotype: Given a much more abundant clone one base away, this may be a read error. This chain uses TRBV28 with TRBJ1-1; D is possibly TRBD1 (6 bases). In germline, CDR1 is MDHEN, CDR2 SYDVKM. Trimming stripped 5 bases from V and 4 bases from J, with 14 bases between. The CDR3 runs 14 residues. The CDR3 bases are TGTGCCAGCAGTGCCTGGAGAGGGGGCACTGAAGCTTTCTTT. It yields the protein CASSAWRGGTEAFF. Drawing the rest from reference TRBV28 and TRBJ1-1, the complete variable domain is DVKVTQSSRYLVKRTGEKVFLECVQDMDHENMFWYRQDPGLGLRLIYFSYDVKMKEKGDIPEGYSVSREKKERFSLILESASTNQTSMYLCASSAWRGGTEAFFGQGTRLTVV.

This clonotype was counted at least ten times. The chain recombines TRBV12-3 or TRBV12-4 with TRBJ1-2, with 9 bases aligning to TRBD1. Trimming cost V 7 bases and J 8 bases; bases outside gene matches: 8. The CDR3 spans 13 residues. CDR3 in amino acids: CASTKGQGGGYTF. The CDR3 DNA sequence: TGTGCCAGCACTAAGGGACAGGGTGGCGGCTACACCTTC.

This chain joins TRBV27 and TRBJ2-1; 8 bases align to TRBD2. Germline V gene sequence: CDR1 MNHEY, CDR2 SMNVEV (reference sequence). J gave up 1 base and V 5 bases, and 10 bases lay outside the gene matches. The CDR3 has 17 residues. The CDR3 spells CASSHGLASRSYNEQFF. CDR3 nucleotide sequence: TGTGCCAGCAGTCACGGACTAGCCTCACGATCCTACAATGAGCAGTTCTTC.

This clonotype came up many times. J is TRBJ2-7 and V is TRBV27; 8 bases match TRBD2. Germline values: CDR1 MNHEY, CDR2 SMNVEV (reference sequence). V trimming: 5 bases; J trimming: 3 bases; junction bases outside the gene matches: 12. This CDR3 is built from 16 residues. The CDR3 protein is CASSPQRLAGSYEQYF. DNA of the CDR3: TGTGCCAGCAGTCCCCAAAGGTTAGCGGGAAGCTACGAGCAGTACTTC.

V usage is TRBV2 and J usage is TRBJ1-2; the match to TRBD1 covers 7 bases. The V and J ends lost 1 base and 2 bases, in that order; junction bases with no gene match: 4. Germline V gene sequence: CDR1 SNHLY, CDR2 FYNNEI. The CDR3 is 15 residues long. CDR3 sequence (DNA): TGTGCCAGCAGTGAAGAGCAGGGGGGAAACTATGGCTACACCTTC. This translates into CASSEEQGGNYGYTF.

As to this clonotype: This clone may be a read error of a much larger clone one base away. The chain has TRBV20-1 and TRBJ2-5; 8 nucleotides agree with TRBD1. The germline V gene encodes CDR1 DFQATT and CDR2 SNEGSKA (reference sequence). CDR3 length: 16 residues. The CDR3 region is CSARDPGQGREETHYF. The DNA for the CDR3 is TGCAGTGCTAGAGATCCCGGACAGGGCCGGGAAGAGACCCATTACTTC.

This chain joins TRBV7-9 and TRBJ1-5, with D tentatively TRBD1 (6 bases). CDR3 size: 17 residues. Trimming removed 1 base from V and 2 bases from J, with 15 bases in between. Germline V gene data show CDR1 as SEHNR and CDR2 as FQNEAQ (reference sequence). The CDR3 DNA reads TGTGCCAGCAGCTTAGTTGGGGGGGCTAGGGGCAATCAGCCCCAGCATTTT. This codes for CASSLVGGARGNQPQHF.

This clonotype was picked up one time. Given the absence of the conserved phenylalanine or tryptophan at the CDR3 end, a read error is likely. V and J are TRBV5-6 and TRBJ1-1; D remains unclear. Trimming left V 0 bases short and J 5 bases short, with 14 bases between. The CDR3 covers 15 residues. Germline CDR1 and CDR2: SGHDT and YYEEEE. CDR3: CASSLGAESGTEAFS. The CDR3, as DNA: TGTGCCAGCAGCTTGGGAGCGGAGTCGGGGACTGAAGCTTTCTCT.

This clonotype was counted many times. The chain employs TRBV11-2 and TRBJ2-5; 7 positions match TRBD1. The CDR3 sequence is 14 residues long. V trimming: 5 bases; J trimming: 5 bases; junction bases outside the gene matches: 8. CDR1 and CDR2 from the germline V gene are SGHAT and FQNNGV. In DNA, the CDR3 is TGTGCCAGCAGCGCAGGGGGTCCGGGGGAGACCCAGTACTTC. Its translation: CASSAGGPGETQYF.

To note about this clonotype: This may stem from a read error, because a much larger clone lies one nucleotide away. The chain employs TRBV30 and TRBJ2-5, with D maybe TRBD1 (6 bases). The CDR3 sequence is 15 residues long. Trimming shortened V by 1 base and J by 5 bases, and 17 bases separated the two germline ends. CDR1 is GTSNPN and CDR2 is SVGIG in the germline V gene (reference sequence). CDR3 residues: CAWSESLTGNETQYF. The CDR3 DNA reads TGTGCCTGGAGTGAAAGCCTCACAGGGAATGAGACCCAGTACTTC.

The table lists this clonotype with a few counts. The genes are TRBV11-2 and TRBJ2-5; 7 bases are a match to TRBD1. The length of the CDR3 is 15 residues. The V gene end was trimmed by 6 bases and the J gene end by 3 bases; junction bases not matched to a gene: 10. Germline V CDR1 and CDR2: SGHAT, FQNNGV. CDR3 in amino acids: CASRNSRGLEETQYF. The CDR3 nucleotides read TGTGCCAGCAGAAACTCCAGGGGGTTGGAAGAGACCCAGTACTTC.

This clonotype was detected ten times or more. The gene calls are TRBV3-1 and TRBJ2-5, with TRBD2 identical over 13 bases. The germline CDR1 and CDR2 sequences are LGHDT and YNNKEL (reference sequence). The CDR3 runs to 17 residues. The V and J ends lost 4 bases and 5 bases, in that order; junction bases with no gene match: 10. The CDR3 spells CASSPGLAGAPRETQYF. CDR3 nucleotides: TGTGCCAGCAGCCCCGGACTAGCGGGGGCGCCCCGGGAGACCCAGTACTTC.